The 24 T cell receptor beta chains in this list originate from one sample, sequenced in a study of monozygotic twins with inflammatory bowel disease. One entry per CDR3 protein, without DNA, is what TCRdb gives after re-calling the 5' RACE reads. The table for this sample gives some 440,000 distinct CDR3 sequences. The sequenced sample consisted of blood. Receptor source: a human donor with ulcerative colitis or Crohn's disease, or a healthy co-twin of an affected twin (not recorded which).

This sequence joins TRBV24-1 and TRBJ1-2; TCRdb's assignment of TRBD1 cannot be checked, as there is no DNA. This CDR3 has 14 residues. The germline V gene encodes CDR1 KGHDR and CDR2 SFDVKD. This chain's CDR3 is CAICRDMDNYGYTF.

This chain connects TRBV24-1 to TRBJ2-1; TCRdb's D call, TRBD1, is unchecked because there is no DNA. Germline V lookup: CDR1 KGHDR, CDR2 SFDVKD. This CDR3 comprises 16 residues. CDR3 in amino acids: CATSDPGTLGGNEQFF.

The chain uses TRBV2 and TRBJ1-1. The CDR3 length is 12 residues. Germline lookup yields CDR1 SNHLY and CDR2 FYNNEI. CDR3 in amino acids: CASSEDPSEAFF.

The chain carries TRBV14 and TRBJ2-7. This CDR3 is 13 amino acids long. Germline V CDR1 and CDR2: SGHDN, FVKESK. The CDR3: CASSHRGLYEQYF.

The chain has TRBV20-1 and TRBJ2-7; absent DNA, TCRdb's TRBD2 call cannot be checked. The germline CDR1 and CDR2 sequences are DFQATT and SNEGSKA (reference sequence). The CDR3 totals 14 residues. The CDR3 loop reads CSAPRLAGGYEQYF.

The CDR3 loop reads CASSTRGTSGETQYF. The chain uses TRBV9 and TRBJ2-5; the TCRdb D gene call, TRBD2, has no DNA to confirm it. The CDR3 sequence is 15 residues long. From germline, CDR1 is SGDLS and CDR2 YYNGEE.

The gene calls are TRBV20-1 and TRBJ1-2. The CDR3 is made up of 12 amino acids. The germline V gene has CDR1 DFQATT and CDR2 SNEGSKA (reference sequence). This CDR3 is CSATDGGGGYTF.

The gene calls are TRBV2 and TRBJ2-7; TCRdb's D call of TRBD1 is untestable without DNA. The CDR3 length is 12 residues. Germline V lookup: CDR1 SNHLY, CDR2 FYNNEI. The CDR3 here is CASRTGVYEQYF.

The J gene is TRBJ2-1, the V gene TRBV19; the D call of TRBD1 rests on TCRdb alone, since no DNA is present to check it. The CDR3 totals 13 residues. Per germline, CDR1 LNHDA and CDR2 SQIVND (reference sequence). CDR3 protein: CASRGDRNNEQFF.

The rearrangement uses TRBV6-6 and TRBJ2-7. CDR3 size: 13 residues. CDR1 MNHNY and CDR2 SVGAGI come from the germline V gene (reference sequence). The CDR3 sequence: CASRETTPYEQYF.

The J gene is TRBJ2-1, the V gene TRBV3-1; TCRdb reports TRBD1, a call that lacks DNA to check it against. CDR3 size: 17 residues. The germline CDR1 and CDR2 sequences are LGHDT and YNNKEL (reference sequence). The CDR3 sequence: CASSQGSGARPGNEQFF.

This chain connects TRBV29-1 to TRBJ2-3; TCRdb calls TRBD1, which cannot be checked without DNA. The CDR3 totals 13 residues. Germline V gene data show CDR1 as SQVTM and CDR2 as ANQGSEA. The CDR3 loop reads CSGRDTYTDTQYF.

V gene TRBV28 combines with J gene TRBJ2-3; the D gene TCRdb calls, TRBD2, cannot be checked with no DNA. The CDR3 is 14 amino acids. Germline CDR1 reads MDHEN; CDR2 reads SYDVKM. CDR3 sequence: CASSGAGDSDTQYF. Supplemented by reference TRBV28 and TRBJ2-3, the full variable domain reads DVKVTQSSRYLVKRTGEKVFLECVQDMDHENMFWYRQDPGLGLRLIYFSYDVKMKEKGDIPEGYSVSREKKERFSLILESASTNQTSMYLCASSGAGDSDTQYFGPGTRLTVL.

The chain combines TRBV4-2 with TRBJ2-7; TCRdb names TRBD1, which stays unverified in the absence of DNA. The CDR3 runs 14 residues. CDR1 is LGHNA, CDR2 YNFKEQ, per germline. This CDR3 is CASSQDGAGGEQYF.

The CDR3 here is CASSETRPGDYNEQFF. The gene calls are TRBV7-3 and TRBJ2-1; the D call of TRBD1 rests on TCRdb alone, since no DNA is present to check it. CDR1 and CDR2 from the germline V gene are SGHTA and FQGTGA. This CDR3 has 16 residues.

The V call is TRBV7-2, the J call TRBJ1-1; TCRdb gives TRBD1 as the D gene, but with no DNA this cannot be confirmed. This CDR3 has 14 amino acids. Germline values: CDR1 SGHTA, CDR2 FQGNSA. The CDR3 spells CASSTGSGNTEAFF.

J is TRBJ1-2 and V is TRBV5-1. The CDR3 totals 14 residues. CDR1 is SGHRS, CDR2 YFSETQ, per germline. The CDR3 sequence is CASSLGRTNYGYTF.

The CDR3: CASSGPFLTYEQYF. This rearrangement joins TRBV21-1 to TRBJ2-7; TCRdb calls TRBD1, which cannot be checked without DNA. TRBV21-1 is noted as a pseudogene. This CDR3 contains 14 residues.

CDR3 sequence: CASSPPSVLFGYTF. The chain joins TRBV18 to TRBJ1-2; the D call of TRBD1 rests on TCRdb alone, since no DNA is present to check it. In germline, CDR1 is KGHSH, CDR2 LQKENI. This CDR3 is built from 14 residues.

The chain recombines TRBV20-1 with TRBJ2-4; TCRdb's D gene call, TRBD2, goes unchecked for lack of DNA. In germline, CDR1 is DFQATT, CDR2 SNEGSKA (reference sequence). The CDR3 contains 18 residues. The CDR3 loop reads CSAREGSGRALAKNIQYF.

The chain has TRBV7-2 and TRBJ2-1. This CDR3 has 12 residues. In germline, CDR1 is SGHTA, CDR2 FQGNSA. Here the CDR3 reads CASNNDVGEQFF.

The V call is TRBV7-9, the J call TRBJ2-1; TCRdb's D call, TRBD2, is unchecked because there is no DNA. This CDR3 has 17 amino acids. The germline CDR1 and CDR2 sequences are SEHNR and FQNEAQ (reference sequence). The CDR3: CASSSGTSGGAYNEQFF.

The genes are TRBV11-2 and TRBJ2-1; with no DNA, the TCRdb D assignment of TRBD2 cannot be verified. Germline loops: CDR1 SGHAT, CDR2 FQNNGV. This CDR3 is built from 15 residues. The CDR3 protein is CASSLAVLSYNEQFF.

The V gene is TRBV7-9, the J gene TRBJ2-7. The CDR3 loop spans 16 amino acids. CDR1 and CDR2 (germline): SEHNR, FQNEAQ (reference sequence). CDR3: CASSPVGSLKVSEQYF.